The source of this T cell receptor beta chain is a study of cytomegalovirus exposure and HLA in healthy donors. At the level of the study: Earlier results showed 90 million to 130 million unique TCR beta sequences derived from roughly 180 million T cells.

As for this clone: Its cognate antigen is unknown.

Study outcomes and limitations: Segments of the TCR beta V type were, in most cases, productive about 90% or about 30% of the time in an earlier analysis. As a later analysis revealed, the rate of TCR association differed by HLA locus, with DRB1 most and HLA-C fewest.

Primers: 60 Vbeta forward and 13 Jbeta reverse. Profiling relied on immunoSEQ multiplex PCR, and the TCRdb table lists in-frame clones only, not all of them. This sample has about 180,000 clones; 70% to 85% occur once, and the top ten carry 2% to 3%. Sequences were obtained from PBMCs. The origin of this receptor is a human donor in good health.

The CDR3 DNA follows: TGCGCCAGCAGTCAGGCAGGGGGATCTAATGAAAAACTGTTTTTT. Translating gives CASSQAGGSNEKLFF. This sequence joins TRBV10-2 and TRBJ1-4; the match to TRBD1 covers 7 bases. CDR3 length: 15 residues. Trimming at V came to 5 bases and at J to 3 bases, leaving 6 bases not matched to a gene. Per the germline V gene, CDR1 is WSHSY and CDR2 is SAAADI.